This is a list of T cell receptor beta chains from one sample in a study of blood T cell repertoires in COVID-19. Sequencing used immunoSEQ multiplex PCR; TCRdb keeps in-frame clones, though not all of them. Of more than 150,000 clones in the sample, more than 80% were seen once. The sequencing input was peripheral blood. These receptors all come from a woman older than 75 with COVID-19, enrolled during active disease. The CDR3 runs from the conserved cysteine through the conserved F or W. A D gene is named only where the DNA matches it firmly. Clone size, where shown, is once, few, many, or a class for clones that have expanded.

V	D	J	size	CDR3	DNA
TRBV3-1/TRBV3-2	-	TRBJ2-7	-	CASSPAVGLEQYF	TGTGCCAGCAGCCCCGCGGTGGGTCTCGAGCAGTACTTC
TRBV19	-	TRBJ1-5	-	CASSRSVRGYSSWGWRPNNQPQHF	TGTGCCAGTAGTCGCTCGGTGCGGGGCTATTCGTCTTGGGGCTGGCGACCTAACAATCAGCCCCAGCATTTT
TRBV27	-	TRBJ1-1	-	CASSFSRGGYEAFF	TGTGCCAGCAGTTTCTCACGGGGGGGGTATGAAGCTTTCTTT
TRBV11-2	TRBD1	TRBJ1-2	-	CASSSWTGGPTF	TGTGCCAGCAGCTCTTGGACAGGGGGCCCCACCTTC
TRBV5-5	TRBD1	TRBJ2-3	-	CASSFRTGELLYLYF	TGTGCCAGCAGCTTCCGGACAGGCGAACTCCTTTACCTGTATTTT
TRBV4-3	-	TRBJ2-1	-	CASSRESWQGYNEQFF	TGCGCCAGCAGCCGCGAGAGTTGGCAGGGATACAATGAGCAGTTCTTC
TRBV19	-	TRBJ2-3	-	CARALGGGVDTQYF	TGTGCCAGGGCCTTAGGGGGGGGCGTAGATACGCAGTATTTT
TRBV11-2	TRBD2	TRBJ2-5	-	CASSLGGVEYF	TGTGCCAGCAGCTTGGGGGGGGTTGAGTACTTC
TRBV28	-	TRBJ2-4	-	CASSYRQKNIQYF	TGTGCCAGCAGTTACAGGCAAAAAAACATTCAGTACTTC
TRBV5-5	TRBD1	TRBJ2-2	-	CASSRRQGLTGELFF	TGTGCCAGCAGCCGGCGACAGGGGCTTACCGGGGAGCTGTTTTTT
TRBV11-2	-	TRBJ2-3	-	CASSFSVSTDTQYF	TGTGCCAGCAGCTTCAGCGTCAGCACAGATACGCAGTATTTT
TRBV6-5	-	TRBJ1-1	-	CASSQRLDTEAFF	TGTGCCAGCAGCCAGAGGCTAGACACTGAAGCTTTCTTT
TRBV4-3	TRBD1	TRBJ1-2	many	CASSQDSRDSYGYTF	TGCGCCAGCAGCCAAGATTCCAGGGACAGCTATGGCTACACCTTC
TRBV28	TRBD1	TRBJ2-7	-	CASTKTGGLYEQYF	TGTGCCAGCACTAAGACAGGGGGCCTCTACGAGCAGTACTTC
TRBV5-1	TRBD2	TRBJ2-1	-	CASSPGTSGRYRSSYNEQFF	TGCGCCAGCAGCCCGGGGACTAGCGGGAGGTACCGTAGCTCCTACAATGAGCAGTTCTTC
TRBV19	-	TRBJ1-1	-	CASSVAVVNTEAFF	TGTGCCAGTAGTGTCGCGGTGGTGAACACTGAAGCTTTCTTT
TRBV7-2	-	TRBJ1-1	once	CASSLGGGHGTEAFF	TGTGCCAGCAGCTTAGGGGGGGGACATGGTACTGAAGCTTTCTTT
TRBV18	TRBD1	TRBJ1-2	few	CASSPSGQGRGYTF	TGTGCCAGCTCACCATCGGGACAGGGGAGAGGCTACACCTTC
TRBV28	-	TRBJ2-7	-	CASSLGNYEQYF	TGTGCCAGCAGTTTAGGCAACTACGAGCAGTACTTC
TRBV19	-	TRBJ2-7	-	CASSKRQAPYEQYF	TGTGCCAGTAGTAAGCGACAGGCCCCCTACGAGCAGTACTTC
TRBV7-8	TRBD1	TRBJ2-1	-	CASSPINRGNWNEQFF	TGTGCCAGCAGCCCAATCAACAGGGGTAACTGGAATGAGCAGTTCTTC
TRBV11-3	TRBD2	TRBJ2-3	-	CASSPFRGADTQYF	TGTGCCAGCAGCCCCTTCCGGGGGGCAGATACGCAGTATTTT
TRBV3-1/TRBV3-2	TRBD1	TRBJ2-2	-	CASSQTGGASGELFF	TGTGCCAGCAGCCAAACAGGGGGCGCGTCTGGGGAGCTGTTTTTT
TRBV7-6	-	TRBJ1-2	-	CASSPGRGAVGYTF	TGTGCCAGCAGTCCTGGGCGGGGGGCGGTTGGCTACACCTTC
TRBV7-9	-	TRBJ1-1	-	CASRYLGGTEAFF	TGTGCCAGCAGGTACCTCGGGGGCACTGAAGCTTTCTTT
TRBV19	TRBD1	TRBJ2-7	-	CASSIRGQGTYEQYF	TGTGCCAGTAGTATTAGGGGACAGGGAACCTACGAGCAGTACTTC
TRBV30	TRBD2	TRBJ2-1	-	CAWRFASGSYNEQFF	TGTGCCTGGAGGTTTGCTAGCGGGTCCTACAATGAGCAGTTCTTC
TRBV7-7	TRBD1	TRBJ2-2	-	CASSSRTGGHGELFF	TGTGCCAGCAGCTCCCGGACAGGGGGCCACGGGGAGCTGTTTTTT
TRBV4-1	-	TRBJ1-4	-	CASSQDLGAGSAKLFF	TGCGCCAGCAGCCAAGATCTGGGGGCAGGGAGCGCAAAACTGTTTTTT
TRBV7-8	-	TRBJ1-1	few	CAVWERWNTEAFF	TGTGCCGTATGGGAGCGTTGGAACACTGAAGCTTTCTTT
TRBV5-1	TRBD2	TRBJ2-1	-	CASTEGLAGRYSYNEQFF	TGCGCCAGCACCGAGGGACTAGCGGGACGTTACTCCTACAATGAGCAGTTCTTC
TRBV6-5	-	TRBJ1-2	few	CASSYGGWGYTF	TGTGCCAGCAGTTACGGGGGCTGGGGCTACACCTTC
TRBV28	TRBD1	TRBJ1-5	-	CASSLGGQGTKHF	TGTGCCAGCAGTTTGGGGGGACAGGGTACGAAGCATTTT
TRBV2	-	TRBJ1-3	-	CASSEIRGAGNTIYF	TGTGCCAGCAGTGAAATCCGGGGGGCTGGAAACACCATATATTTT
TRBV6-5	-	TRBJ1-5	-	CASVVQGADQPQHF	TGTGCCAGCGTCGTACAGGGCGCGGATCAGCCCCAGCATTTT
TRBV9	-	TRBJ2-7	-	CASSVGSSSYEQYF	TGTGCCAGCAGCGTAGGATCTAGCTCCTACGAGCAGTACTTC
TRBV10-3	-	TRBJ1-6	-	CAAWGPNSPLHF	TGTGCCGCCTGGGGGCCAAATTCACCCCTCCACTTT
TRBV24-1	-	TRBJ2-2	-	CATSDLPGSRSPGELFF	TGTGCCACCAGTGATTTGCCGGGGAGTAGGAGTCCCGGGGAGCTGTTTTTT
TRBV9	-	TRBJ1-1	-	CASSVSQGGNTEAFF	TGTGCCAGCAGCGTAAGCCAGGGAGGGAACACTGAAGCTTTCTTT
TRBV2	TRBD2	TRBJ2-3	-	CASSAASGRRDTQYF	TGTGCCAGCAGTGCGGCTAGCGGGAGAAGAGATACGCAGTATTTT